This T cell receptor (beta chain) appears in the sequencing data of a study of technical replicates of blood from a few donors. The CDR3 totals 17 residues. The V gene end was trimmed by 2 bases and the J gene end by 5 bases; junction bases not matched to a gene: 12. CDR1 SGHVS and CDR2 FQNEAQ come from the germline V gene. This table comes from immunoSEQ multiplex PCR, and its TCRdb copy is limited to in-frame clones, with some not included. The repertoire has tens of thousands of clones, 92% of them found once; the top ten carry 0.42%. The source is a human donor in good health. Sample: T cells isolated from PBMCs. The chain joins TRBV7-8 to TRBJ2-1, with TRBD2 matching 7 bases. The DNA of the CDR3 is TGTGCCAGCAGCTTATGGGGACGGCGGGAGAGGAACAATGAGCAGTTCTTC. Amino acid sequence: CASSLWGRRERNNEQFF.